Listed here are 7 T cell receptor beta chains from one sample, sequenced in a study of T cell responses to AZD1222 COVID-19 vaccine. Profiled with immunoSEQ multiplex PCR; TCRdb holds only in-frame clones, not every one. The table includes 98,000 or so clones, 85% to 95% detected once. Sequenced material: peripheral blood, taken on day 0 of AZD1222 vaccination. Receptors were obtained from an adult in good health.

The chain joins TRBV3-1 (or the pseudogene TRBV3-2) to TRBJ2-5; a possible D gene is TRBD1 (5 bases). Germline CDR1 is LGHDT and CDR2 is YNNKEL (reference sequence). The V gene lost 0 bases and the J gene lost 4 bases, with 12 bases spanning the gap. The CDR3 covers 15 residues. Written as DNA, the CDR3 is TGTGCCAGCAGCCAAGAGGGGCCACTTGGAGAGACCCAGTACTTC. Its translation is CASSQEGPLGETQYF.

J is TRBJ1-2 and V is TRBV5-1; 8 bases align to TRBD1. Germline assignment: CDR1 SGHRS and CDR2 YFSETQ. J was trimmed by 7 bases and V by 2 bases; bases with no gene match: 10. The CDR3 extends over 15 amino acids. DNA for the CDR3: TGCGCCAGCAGCTTTGAGACCAGGGGGCAAGGTGGCTACACCTTC. As protein: CASSFETRGQGGYTF.

This clone showed up just a few times. The gene calls are TRBV6-1 and TRBJ1-2; D gene uncertain. Trimming stripped 3 bases from V and 0 bases from J, with 8 bases between. The CDR3 runs 14 residues. The germline CDR1 and CDR2 sequences are MNHNS and SASEGT. CDR3 DNA: TGTGCCAGCAGTGATACAAGGACTAACTATGGCTACACCTTC. Its translation: CASSDTRTNYGYTF.

This clone was counted a few times. The gene calls are TRBV3-1 (or the pseudogene TRBV3-2) and TRBJ2-3; D is unresolved. Per the germline V gene, CDR1 is LGHDT and CDR2 is YNNKEL (reference sequence). CDR3 size: 15 residues. V was clipped by 4 bases and J by 1 base, with 12 bases between them. The CDR3 coding sequence is TGTGCCAGCAGCCGCTCTGGGCCCGGCACAGATACGCAGTATTTT. Translated: CASSRSGPGTDTQYF.

CDR3 protein: CSVERGTEGYTF. CDR3 bases: TGCAGCGTTGAGAGGGGGACGGAGGGCTACACCTTC. The rearrangement uses TRBV29-1 and TRBJ1-2; the D gene is possibly TRBD1 (6 bases). V was pared by 3 bases and J by 8 bases, with 13 bases between. This CDR3 has 12 residues. Germline V gene data show CDR1 as SQVTM and CDR2 as ANQGSEA.

This clone has more than one count but fewer than ten. The chain joins TRBV3-1 (or the pseudogene TRBV3-2) to TRBJ2-1, with no clear D. CDR1 and CDR2 from the germline V gene are LGHDT and YNNKEL (reference sequence). This CDR3 comprises 15 residues. Deletions cut 4 bases from V and 4 bases from J, with 14 bases between. CDR3 nucleotide sequence: TGTGCCAGCAGCCCCCTAGGAGATCTATACAATGAGCAGTTCTTC. It is translated as CASSPLGDLYNEQFF.

This chain joins TRBV5-1 and TRBJ2-2, with D perhaps matching TRBD2 (5 bases). The germline gives CDR1 SGHRS, CDR2 YFSETQ. With 0 bases removed from V and 7 bases from J, the gap between germline ends came to 22 bases. The CDR3 extends over 18 amino acids. In nucleotides, the CDR3 is TGCGCCAGCAGCTTGGCCGCGAACTGGGCGGGTCGGAACGGGGAGCTGTTTTTT. It translates to CASSLAANWAGRNGELFF.